The 8 T cell receptor beta chains given below trace back to one sample, sequenced in a study of identical twins. MiXCR, applied by TCRdb to the 5' RACE reads, yields one record per CDR3 protein. Of 400,000 to 500,000 distinct CDR3 sequences listed, 15% to 20% are singletons. Sequencing was performed on naive T cells sorted from blood. These receptors originate from a man in his fifties or sixties in good health.

This clonotype was detected a few times. V gene TRBV2 combines with J gene TRBJ1-1; D is perhaps TRBD1 (6 bases). This CDR3 has 15 residues. Trimming removed 1 base at V and 4 bases at J, with 13 bases between. The germline gives CDR1 SNHLY, CDR2 FYNNEI. CDR3 in DNA: TGTGCCAGCAGTGAAGGTGGGGGGCTGAGCACTGAAGCTTTCTTT. This translates into CASSEGGGLSTEAFF.

This clonotype was recorded at least ten times. The chain combines TRBV5-1 with TRBJ2-3; 7 bases match TRBD1. V shed 0 bases and J 2 bases; nucleotides not matched to a gene: 3. The length of the CDR3 is 15 residues. CDR1 SGHRS and CDR2 YFSETQ come from the germline V gene. The CDR3 spells CASSLGDRPTDTQYF. For the CDR3, the DNA is TGCGCCAGCAGCTTGGGGGACAGACCCACAGATACGCAGTATTTT.

This clonotype turned up a few times. The chain links TRBV6-5 to TRBJ2-2, with a tentative D call TRBD1 (6 bases). V lost 2 bases and J lost 7, with 17 bases in between. CDR1 MNHEY and CDR2 SVGAGI come from the germline V gene. The CDR3 has 16 residues. As DNA, the CDR3 is TGTGCCAGCAGTTACATCTGGGGGCGTACCGGCGGGGAGCTGTTTTTT. It is translated as CASSYIWGRTGGELFF.

This clonotype occurred many times. V gene TRBV7-2 combines with J gene TRBJ1-5, with D hard to call. In germline, CDR1 is SGHTA, CDR2 FQGNSA. V gave up 5 bases and J gave up 6 bases, with 14 bases separating them. The CDR3 totals 14 residues. The CDR3 DNA reads TGTGCCAGCAGCCGTGGTCGGGGAGGTCAGCCCCAGCATTTT. Protein sequence: CASSRGRGGQPQHF.

This clonotype was seen a few times. The genes are TRBV4-3 and TRBJ1-2, with a weak D call TRBD1 (5 bases). This CDR3 contains 15 residues. With 0 bases removed from V and 4 bases from J, the gap between germline ends came to 12 bases. Germline assignment: CDR1 LGHNA and CDR2 YSLEER. The CDR3 DNA reads as TGCGCCAGCAGCCAAGATCGGGGACCCGGCTATGGCTACACCTTC. Translating it yields CASSQDRGPGYGYTF.

This clonotype was recorded many times. DNA of the CDR3: TGCAGTGCTAGACCGAAAATAGCGGGGGACCTCACAGATACGCAGTATTTT. It is translated as CSARPKIAGDLTDTQYF. The V call is TRBV20-1, the J call TRBJ2-3, with 9 bases matching TRBD2. The CDR3 consists of 17 residues. After removal of 2 bases from V and 2 bases from J, the junction contained 11 bases not matched to a gene. Germline assignment: CDR1 DFQATT and CDR2 SNEGSKA (reference sequence).

The V call is TRBV7-2, the J call TRBJ2-3, with a possible D match to TRBD1 (5 bases). The CDR3 has 17 residues. V dropped 9 bases and J dropped 1 base, with 23 bases sitting between them. Germline CDR1 is SGHTA and CDR2 is FQGNSA. CDR3 in DNA: TGTGCCAGTAGCCGGGCAGGGTCGGGCGCGGGCACAGATACGCAGTATTTT. It specifies CASSRAGSGAGTDTQYF.

This clonotype has only a few counts. The gene calls are TRBV7-9 and TRBJ1-1, with D possibly matching TRBD1 (5 bases). Germline assignment: CDR1 SEHNR and CDR2 FQNEAQ (reference sequence). V dropped 8 bases and J dropped 8 bases, with 12 bases sitting between them. CDR3 length: 11 amino acids. The CDR3 reads CASLGEGEAFF. The CDR3 DNA sequence: TGTGCCAGCCTAGGGGAGGGAGAAGCTTTCTTT. Based on the CDR3 plus reference TRBV7-9 and TRBJ1-1, the full variable domain is DTGVSQNPRHKITKRGQNVTFRCDPISEHNRLYWYRQTLGQGPEFLTYFQNEAQLEKSRLLSDRFSAERPKGSFSTLEIQRTEQGDSAMYLCASLGEGEAFFGQGTRLTVV.